The 5 T cell receptor beta chains presented below share a single source sample, sequenced in a study of T cells in lung cancer brain metastases. The repertoire was sequenced with immunoSEQ multiplex PCR; TCRdb's copy has only in-frame clones and lacks some. In the table there are about 2,100 clones, over 80% of which are singletons. Source material: tumor tissue from the primary lung tumor. Receptor source: a woman between 25 and 40 years old with non-small cell lung cancer.

The J gene is TRBJ2-7, the V gene TRBV2, with 13 positions matching TRBD2. Losses at the gene ends were 10 bases for V and 6 bases for J; bases not matched to a gene: 9. Germline CDR1 reads SNHLY; CDR2 reads FYNNEI. The CDR3 runs 14 residues. The CDR3 loop is CATKPGLAGFEQYF. DNA of the CDR3: TGTGCCACAAAGCCGGGACTAGCGGGATTCGAGCAGTACTTC.

V is TRBV5-6 and J is TRBJ1-4, with D unresolved. Germline CDR1 SGHDT, CDR2 YYEEEE. CDR3 length equals 14 residues. V lost 1 base and J 6 bases, leaving 10 bases between the germline ends. The chain's CDR3 is CASSLSSGYEKLFF. In DNA form, the CDR3 reads TGTGCCAGCAGCTTGTCCAGCGGTTATGAAAAACTGTTTTTT.

The chain couples TRBV29-1 to TRBJ1-5, with 7 bases that match TRBD1. Trimming took 7 bases from V and 1 from J; bases not matched to a gene: 4. Germline-derived CDR1 and CDR2 are SQVTM and ANQGSEA. The CDR3 is 13 amino acids. The CDR3 DNA reads as TGCAGCGGCCAGACAGGGAGCAATCAGCCCCAGCATTTT. Its translation: CSGQTGSNQPQHF.

Note on this clone: The junction does not match germline at one end; this may be a read error. This chain connects TRBV7-7 to TRBJ2-7; 9 bases map to TRBD1. This CDR3 is built from 13 residues. Germline V lookup: CDR1 SSHAT, CDR2 FNYEAQ (reference sequence). The chain's CDR3 is CASSRGQGYEQYF. DNA of the CDR3: TGTGCTAGCAGCCGGGGACAGGGTTACGAGCAGTACTTC.

This chain links TRBV28 with TRBJ2-3; D call uncertain. Trimming left V 2 bases short and J 4 bases short, with 7 bases between. The CDR3 totals 13 residues. CDR1 is MDHEN, CDR2 SYDVKM, per germline. The CDR3 sequence is CASSLVNSDTQYF. The CDR3 DNA is TGTGCCAGCAGTTTAGTCAATTCAGATACGCAGTATTTT.